This entry lists 9 T cell receptor beta chains sequenced from one sample in a study of vaccination effects on CD4 cells after COVID-19. Measured with immunoSEQ multiplex PCR; TCRdb has only the in-frame clones, and not every one. The repertoire includes 25,000 to 35,000 clones, 65% to 90% of them detected once, and about 5% sits in the top ten. Antigens of these TCRs are unknown. Ahead of sequencing, the ViraFEST assay grew antigen-specific CD4+ T cells using viral peptide pools. Once cultured for roughly 10 days, the cells underwent separation to obtain CD4+ T cells. Two doses of either BNT162b2 or mRNA-1273 were given to each participant. Sequenced here: CD4+ T cells from PBMCs cultured with SARS-CoV-2 spike peptides, sampled after COVID-19 vaccination. These receptors were obtained from a human donor who received a COVID-19 vaccine. Some clones in this sample may be carry-over from other donors' samples.

This chain uses TRBV6-2 or TRBV6-3 with TRBJ1-1, with D tentatively TRBD1 (6 bases). V lost 2 bases to trimming and J lost 11 bases, with 12 bases between them. CDR1 is MNHEY, CDR2 SVGEGT, per germline. The CDR3 consists of 12 residues. Written as DNA, the CDR3 is TGTGCCAGCAGTTACGGCAGGGGTGCGGCTTTCTTT. As protein: CASSYGRGAAFF.

The J gene is TRBJ2-7, the V gene TRBV6-6; unclear D gene. Trimming took off 5 bases at V and 9 bases at J, with 14 bases between the two ends. The germline gives CDR1 MNHNY, CDR2 SVGAGI (reference sequence). The CDR3 totals 12 residues. The CDR3 here is CASSTDKVGQYV. CDR3 DNA sequence: TGTGCCAGCAGTACTGACAAGGTGGGGCAGTACGTC.

The chain is built from TRBV3-1 (or the pseudogene TRBV3-2) and TRBJ1-4; 9 positions match TRBD1. The CDR3 runs 15 residues. Losses at the gene ends were 5 bases for V and 8 bases for J; bases not matched to a gene: 9. CDR1 is LGHDT and CDR2 is YNNKEL in the germline V gene (reference sequence). The CDR3 is CASSTTGGLREKLFF. CDR3 nucleotide sequence: TGTGCCAGCAGCACCACAGGGGGCCTTAGGGAAAAACTGTTTTTT.

The chain combines TRBV6-5 with TRBJ1-2, with D maybe TRBD1 (5 bases). There are 12 residues in the CDR3. V was clipped by 5 bases and J by 8 bases, with 12 bases between them. Germline CDR1 and CDR2: MNHEY and SVGAGI. This CDR3 is CASSPGPRGYTF. CDR3 sequence (DNA): TGTGCCAGCAGTCCGGGACCGAGGGGCTACACCTTC.

The rearrangement joins TRBV25-1 to TRBJ1-1; D may be TRBD1 (6 bases). Germline-derived CDR1 and CDR2 are MGHDK and SYGVNS. The CDR3 consists of 14 residues. V lost 7 bases to trimming and J lost 6 bases, with 18 bases between them. The CDR3 protein is CASTRAGGLAEAFF. The CDR3 region has the DNA TGTGCCAGCACGAGGGCGGGGGGGCTGGCTGAAGCTTTCTTT.

In this sample, this clone turned up once. The V call is TRBV27, the J call TRBJ2-5; TRBD2 might be the D (6 bases). The germline gives CDR1 MNHEY, CDR2 SMNVEV (reference sequence). The CDR3 is 15 amino acids. Trimming pared 6 bases from V and 4 bases from J, leaving 18 bases between. The CDR3 sequence is CASRPRTQGGETQYF. The CDR3 DNA sequence: TGTGCCAGCAGACCCAGAACTCAGGGAGGAGAGACCCAGTACTTC.

This chain connects TRBV2 to TRBJ2-5; 7 nucleotides match TRBD1. Per the germline V gene, CDR1 is SNHLY and CDR2 is FYNNEI. Trimming took 6 bases from V and 1 from J; bases not matched to a gene: 2. CDR3 size: 13 residues. CDR3 sequence (DNA): TGTGCCAGCAGCCGACAGGGCCAAGAGACCCAGTACTTC. It specifies CASSRQGQETQYF. The full variable domain, rest sourced from reference TRBV2 and TRBJ2-5, is EPEVTQTPSHQVTQMGQEVILRCVPISNHLYFYWYRQILGQKVEFLVSFYNNEISEKSEIFDDQFSVERPDGSNFTLKIRSTKLEDSAMYFCASSRQGQETQYFGPGTRLLVL.

The chain joins TRBV4-1 to TRBJ2-2; 8 positions match TRBD1. The CDR3 consists of 16 residues. Trimming took 4 bases from V and 1 from J; bases not matched to a gene: 5. CDR1 and CDR2 from the germline V gene are MGHRA and YSYEKL. The CDR3 region has the DNA TGCGCCAGCAGCCGCACCGGGACAGGGAACACCGGGGAGCTGTTTTTT. Amino acid sequence: CASSRTGTGNTGELFF.

This chain uses TRBV19 with TRBJ1-5; 8 bases map to TRBD1. CDR1 is LNHDA, CDR2 SQIVND, per germline (reference sequence). Germline trimming cut 6 bases from V and 4 bases from J; bases unmatched to any gene: 14. The CDR3 has 17 amino acids. The CDR3: CASSQNRDRRRNQPQHF. As DNA, the CDR3 is TGTGCCAGTAGCCAGAACAGGGACAGGCGGAGGAATCAGCCCCAGCATTTT.